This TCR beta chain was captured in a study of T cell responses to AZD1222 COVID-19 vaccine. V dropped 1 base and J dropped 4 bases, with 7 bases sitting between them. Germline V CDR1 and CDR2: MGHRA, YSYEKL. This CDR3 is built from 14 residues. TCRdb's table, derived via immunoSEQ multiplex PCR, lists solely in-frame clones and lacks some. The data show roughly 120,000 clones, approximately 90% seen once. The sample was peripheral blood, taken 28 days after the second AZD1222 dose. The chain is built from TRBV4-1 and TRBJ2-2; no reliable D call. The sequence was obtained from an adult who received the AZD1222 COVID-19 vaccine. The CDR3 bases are TGCGCCAGCAGCCAAGGGGGTAGCACCGGGGAGCTGTTTTTT. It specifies CASSQGGSTGELFF.